This T cell receptor beta chain was found in a study of T cells in Graves' hyperthyroidism and ophthalmopathy. TCR beta CDR3 regions were amplified from RNA. With the HTBI primer set, the TCR CDR3 went through a first round of RT-PCR. TCRdb processed the multiplex PCR reads anew with MiXCR; each CDR3 protein has one entry. The sample carries some 400,000 distinct CDR3 sequences, around an eighth recorded once. This clonotype has at least ten counts. This CDR3 is built from 15 residues. With 1 base removed from V and 1 base from J, the gap between germline ends came to 9 bases. The receptor was isolated from a man in his thirties or forties with Graves' hyperthyroidism that later progressed to Graves' ophthalmopathy. Material for sequencing was blood. The chain has TRBV12-3 or TRBV12-4 and TRBJ2-3; no definite D call. The CDR3 DNA reads as TGTGCCAGCAGTTTAGTTGCGTCCCGCACAGATACGCAGTATTTT. This sequence encodes CASSLVASRTDTQYF.